This TCR beta chain was identified during a study of blood T cell repertoires in COVID-19. The overall study: There were acute and convalescent COVID-19 samples, and they came from the United States, Italy and Spain.

This CDR3 is 14 amino acids long. CDR1 and CDR2 (germline): SGHNT, YENEEA. J lost 9 bases, V lost 1 base, and 5 bases had no gene match. The table came from immunoSEQ multiplex PCR; TCRdb's copy has only in-frame clones and leaves some out. The profile covers about 200,000 clones, with roughly 80% appearing a single time and roughly 7.9% taken by the ten largest. This clonotype was sampled from a woman aged 80 or over with acute or convalescent COVID-19. The chain couples TRBV11-3 to TRBJ2-1; 8 bases map to TRBD1. Sequenced input: peripheral blood. This CDR3 reads CASSLVSQGGEQFF. Written as DNA, the CDR3 is TGTGCCAGCAGCTTAGTCTCACAGGGGGGTGAGCAGTTCTTC.